The rows below give T cell receptor beta chains drawn from one sample of a study of cytomegalovirus exposure and HLA in healthy donors. TCRdb's table, derived via immunoSEQ multiplex PCR, lists solely in-frame clones and lacks some. The table includes approximately 56,000 clones, about 70% detected once. Sequenced: PBMCs. The receptors here all came from a woman between 50 and 59 years old in good health and CMV-seropositive. Each CDR3 is given with its conserved first and last residue. Fields, in order: V gene, clone size, D gene, J gene, CDR3 DNA, CDR3 protein. A D gene is named only where the DNA matches it firmly. The listing skips clone size in some rows; elsewhere it reads once, few, many or a size class.

TRBV2,.,.,TRBJ2-7,TGTGCCAGCAGTCCGGGACAACTCTTTGGTTACGAGCAGTACTTC,CASSPGQLFGYEQYF
TRBV2,.,TRBD2,TRBJ2-5,TGTGCCTGTAACCGCGGACTAGCGGAAGAGACCCAGTACTTC,CACNRGLAEETQYF
TRBV14,.,TRBD1,TRBJ1-2,TGTGCCAGCAGCCGGAGACAGGGGGCTTTAGCTAACTATGGCTACACCTTC,CASSRRQGALANYGYTF
TRBV7-9,.,TRBD2,TRBJ2-1,TGTGCCAGCAGCTTAGGGGTACTAGCGGGGGTCCTCTACAATGAGCAGTTCTTC,CASSLGVLAGVLYNEQFF
TRBV27,.,TRBD1,TRBJ1-1,TGTGCCACCTCCGGACAGGGGAATACCGAAGCTTTCTTT,CATSGQGNTEAFF
TRBV7-2,.,.,TRBJ2-7,TGTGCCAGCAGCTCACAGGGCTACGAGCAGTACTTC,CASSSQGYEQYF
TRBV27,.,.,TRBJ2-3,TGTGCCAGCAGTCTCCAGGCGGGGAGCACAGATACGCAGTATTTT,CASSLQAGSTDTQYF
TRBV5-1,.,.,TRBJ1-5,TGCGCCAGCAGCTTGGGGGTAGGGGTCGGTCAGCCCCAGCATTTT,CASSLGVGVGQPQHF
TRBV7-6,.,TRBD1,TRBJ2-7,TGTGCCAGCAGCTTAGGACAGGGGGGCCCCTACGAGCAGTACTTC,CASSLGQGGPYEQYF
TRBV7-9,.,.,TRBJ1-1,TGTGCCAGCAGCTTAGGAACACCGATGAACACTGAAGCTTTCTTT,CASSLGTPMNTEAFF
TRBV7-9,.,TRBD1,TRBJ1-1,TGTGCCAGCAGCTCGGGGACAGGCAACACTGAAGCTTTCTTT,CASSSGTGNTEAFF
TRBV27,.,.,TRBJ1-2,TGTGCCAGTCCGACAGCATATGGCTACACCTTC,CASPTAYGYTF
TRBV6-5,.,.,TRBJ1-6,TGTGCCAGCAGTTACAATCTAGCCTCACCCCTCCACTTT,CASSYNLASPLHF
TRBV7-2,.,TRBD2,TRBJ2-2,TGTGCCAGCAGCTCCTCCGGGACTAGCGGTATCGGGGAGCTGTTTTTT,CASSSSGTSGIGELFF
TRBV18,.,.,TRBJ2-7,TGTGCCAGCTCACCTCGACAGGGCGGGACCTACGAGCAGTACTTC,CASSPRQGGTYEQYF
TRBV7-9,.,TRBD1,TRBJ1-2,TGTGCCAGCAGCCTTGGGACAGCTGGCTACACCTTC,CASSLGTAGYTF
TRBV23-1,.,.,TRBJ1-2,TGCGCCAGCAGTCACCTCCGGAGGGGGGGGAACACCTTC,CASSHLRRGGNTF
TRBV23-1,.,.,TRBJ2-7,TGTATCCTACGAGACAGTCCCTCCTACGAGCAGTACTTC,CILRDSPSYEQYF
TRBV2,.,TRBD2,TRBJ2-2,TGTGCCAGCAAGCGGGAGGTCAACGGGGAGCTGTTTTTT,CASKREVNGELFF
TRBV5-4,.,.,TRBJ1-2,TGTGCCAGCAGCTTGGCTGGACACCCACGACCCTATGGCTACACCTTC,CASSLAGHPRPYGYTF
TRBV10-3,.,.,TRBJ2-1,TGTGCCATCAGTGAGTCAACGGGGAGTGAGCAGTTCTTC,CAISESTGSEQFF
TRBV7-2,.,.,TRBJ2-7,TGTGCCAGCAGGCCGGGACTGATGGGCGAGCAGTACTTC,CASRPGLMGEQYF
TRBV4-3,.,.,TRBJ2-5,TGCGCCAGCAGCCAAGAGACAATCGAAGAGACCCAGTACTTC,CASSQETIEETQYF
TRBV7-2,.,.,TRBJ1-3,TGTGCCAGCAGCTTAGCGCCGCCCTCAAGGACAAGACGGAGGGAAAACACCATATATTTT,CASSLAPPSRTRRRENTIYF
TRBV28,.,.,TRBJ1-2,TGTGCCAGCAGTTTACGAGCTAACTATGGCTACACCTTC,CASSLRANYGYTF
TRBV12-5,.,.,TRBJ1-1,TGTGCTAGTGGTTTCGGACGTCGTGGGAGTCACACTGAAGCTTTCTTT,CASGFGRRGSHTEAFF
TRBV19,few,.,TRBJ1-1,TGTGCCAGTGTCCAGGGAGGCACTGAAGCTTTCTTT,CASVQGGTEAFF
TRBV6-5,.,TRBD1,TRBJ1-4,TGTGCCAGCAGACGGACAGGGGGTGGGGAAAAACTGTTTTTT,CASRRTGGGEKLFF
TRBV7-9,.,TRBD1,TRBJ1-2,TGTGCCAGCAGTCAGGGGGCTGGCTACACCTTC,CASSQGAGYTF
TRBV6-4,.,.,TRBJ1-1,TGTGCCAGCAGTGACCTTGGGCAGAAGAACACTGAAGCTTTCTTT,CASSDLGQKNTEAFF
TRBV5-6,.,.,TRBJ2-4,TGTGCCAGCAGCTCGATTGAGGTAGCCAAAAACATTCAGTACTTC,CASSSIEVAKNIQYF
TRBV7-6,once,.,TRBJ2-1,TGTGCCAGCAGCTCCGTCGGGAGGGGGCCAGTGGGCAATGAGCAGTTCTTC,CASSSVGRGPVGNEQFF
TRBV28,few,TRBD1,TRBJ1-1,TGTGCCAGCAGTCTTAGACAGGGTTTGGGGACTGAAGCTTTCTTT,CASSLRQGLGTEAFF
TRBV7-2,.,TRBD2,TRBJ2-3,TGTGCCAGCAGCTTAGGGCGGGGGGGGCGGAGCACAGATACGCAGTATTTT,CASSLGRGGRSTDTQYF
TRBV4-1,medium-sized,.,TRBJ2-4,TGCGCCAGCAGCCAAGCCCTGGCTAAAAACATTCAGTACTTC,CASSQALAKNIQYF
TRBV5-1,.,.,TRBJ2-5,TGCGCCAGCAGCTTTAACGGGGAAGTGGAGACCCAGTACTTC,CASSFNGEVETQYF
TRBV7-8,.,TRBD2,TRBJ2-3,TGTGCCAGCAGCTCGACGGGGCGGGGGGATACGCAGTATTTT,CASSSTGRGDTQYF
TRBV5-1,.,.,TRBJ2-7,TGCGCCAGCAGCTTGGAAATGACTCGTGAGCAGTACTTC,CASSLEMTREQYF
TRBV29-1,.,TRBD2,TRBJ2-7,TGCAGCGTCTCACGAGGGACTAGCGGGGCCTCCGAGCAGTACTTC,CSVSRGTSGASEQYF
TRBV5-1,.,.,TRBJ2-7,TGCGCCAGCAGCTTGGGGGCCCTGGGCTACGAGCAGTACTTC,CASSLGALGYEQYF
TRBV7-9,.,.,TRBJ1-6,TGTGCCAGCAGTCCATTCCACGGCGGGTCACCCCTCCACTTT,CASSPFHGGSPLHF
TRBV7-9,.,TRBD2,TRBJ2-3,TGTGCCAGCAGCTTAGTCGCGGGAGGGGGCACAGATACGCAGTATTTT,CASSLVAGGGTDTQYF
TRBV7-8,.,TRBD1,TRBJ1-5,TGTGCCAGCAGCTCCCGGGACAGGGATCTTAGTCAGCCCCAGCATTTT,CASSSRDRDLSQPQHF
TRBV20-1,.,.,TRBJ1-2,TGCAGTGCTAGAGGCGGTAGGGGCTACACCTTC,CSARGGRGYTF
TRBV4-3,.,TRBD1,TRBJ1-2,TGCGCCAGCAGCCCCGGGACAGAGTATGGCTACACCTTC,CASSPGTEYGYTF
TRBV28,.,.,TRBJ1-2,TGTGCCAGCAGGGGCGGGCAGCTGGGCTACACCTTC,CASRGGQLGYTF
TRBV5-5,.,TRBD2,TRBJ2-3,TGTGCCAGCAGCTTGGGAGCCAGCGGGGGGGCCGATTGGACAGATACGCAGTATTTT,CASSLGASGGADWTDTQYF
TRBV9,.,TRBD2,TRBJ2-2,TGTGCCAGCAGCGAACTAGCGGGACCGGCCGGGGAGCTGTTTTTT,CASSELAGPAGELFF
TRBV28,few,.,TRBJ1-1,TGTGCCAGCAGTTTATTGGCCGAGAACACTGAAGCTTTCTTT,CASSLLAENTEAFF
TRBV30,.,TRBD2,TRBJ2-2,TGTGCCTGGAGGAAAAGCGGGAGGACGAACACCGGGGAGTTGTTTTTT,CAWRKSGRTNTGELFF
TRBV5-6,.,.,TRBJ2-2,TGTGCCAGCAGCTTGGTCGCCGGGGAGCTGTTTTTT,CASSLVAGELFF
TRBV28,.,.,TRBJ2-5,TGTGCCAGCAGCTCGACTTGGGGAGCCCAAGAGACCCAGTACTTC,CASSSTWGAQETQYF
TRBV18,.,.,TRBJ1-4,TGTGCCAGCTCACCGGTCAGGAATAATGAAAAACTGTTTTTT,CASSPVRNNEKLFF
TRBV11-3,.,.,TRBJ2-7,TGTGCCAGCAGCTTACGATTCGGGTTTTCCTACGAGCAGTACTTC,CASSLRFGFSYEQYF
TRBV13,.,.,TRBJ2-6,TGTGCCAGCAGCCCGAGAGTCTCTGGGGCCAACGTCCTGACTTTC,CASSPRVSGANVLTF
TRBV7-9,.,.,TRBJ1-2,TGTTCCAGCAGCTCCCGGAGGGTTGGAGGCTACACCTTC,CSSSSRRVGGYTF
TRBV28,.,.,TRBJ1-1,TGTGCCAGCAGCCATGCGCCTTTCACTGAAGCTTTCTTT,CASSHAPFTEAFF
TRBV7-2,.,TRBD2,TRBJ2-5,TGTGCCAGCAGCCGGACTAGCGGGGGGGGAGAGACCCAGTACTTC,CASSRTSGGGETQYF